The 10 T cell receptor beta chains below were found in one sample sequenced in a study of blood T cell repertoires in COVID-19. Using immunoSEQ multiplex PCR, the repertoire was profiled, and TCRdb retains in-frame clones only, with some absent. The sample lists around 170,000 clones, around 80% occurring once. The sample consisted of peripheral blood. The receptors here all came from a man aged 25-40 years with active or convalescent COVID-19.

This chain joins TRBV6-5 and TRBJ2-3; tentative D call: TRBD2 (6 bases). This CDR3 contains 15 residues. Trimming removed 8 bases at V and 4 bases at J, with 19 bases between. Germline V gene data show CDR1 as MNHEY and CDR2 as SVGAGI. DNA for the CDR3: TGTGCCAGCCGGGGGTTTCGCCGGAGTTCAGATACGCAGTATTTT. Translating it yields CASRGFRRSSDTQYF.

The V call is TRBV11-2, the J call TRBJ2-7; 9 positions match TRBD1. Germline CDR1 is SGHAT and CDR2 is FQNNGV. The CDR3 is made up of 13 amino acids. V was clipped by 4 bases and J by 3 bases; unmatched bases: 1. The CDR3 DNA sequence: TGTGCCAGCAGCTGGGGACAGGGCTACGAGCAGTACGTC. Translating it yields CASSWGQGYEQYV.

V gene TRBV12-5 combines with J gene TRBJ1-1, with TRBD1 identical over 9 bases. Germline trimming cut 3 bases from V and 3 bases from J; bases unmatched to any gene: 11. The CDR3 sequence is 17 residues long. Germline V CDR1 and CDR2: LGHNT, FRNRAP. CDR3 residues: CASGFLRDRVLDTEAFF. The CDR3 coding sequence is TGTGCTAGTGGTTTTTTACGGGACAGGGTTTTGGACACTGAAGCTTTCTTT.

This chain connects TRBV6-5 to TRBJ2-7; a possible D gene is TRBD1 (7 bases). Germline V gives CDR1 MNHEY, CDR2 SVGAGI. V was trimmed by 6 bases and J by 5 bases, leaving 11 bases between them. The CDR3 length is 12 residues. DNA for the CDR3: TGTGCCAGCAGCCCCAGGGGGGACGAGCAGTACGTC. It encodes CASSPRGDEQYV.

The V call is TRBV2, the J call TRBJ2-7; 14 nucleotides line up with TRBD2. V trimming: 8 bases; J trimming: 1 base; junction bases outside the gene matches: 16. The CDR3 contains 19 residues. CDR1 SNHLY and CDR2 FYNNEI come from the germline V gene. CDR3 amino acids: CASVTGTSGRRRGSYEQYF. CDR3 DNA sequence: TGTGCCAGCGTAACCGGGACTAGCGGGAGAAGGCGTGGGTCCTACGAGCAGTACTTC.

V usage is TRBV28 and J usage is TRBJ2-5; 9 nucleotides agree with TRBD1. The J segment lost 0 bases and the V segment lost 6 bases, leaving 11 bases of the junction unmatched. Germline assignment: CDR1 MDHEN and CDR2 SYDVKM. The CDR3 is 17 amino acids. The CDR3 DNA follows: TGTGCCAGCAGGCGAAATGCCGGGACAGGGTACCAAGAGACCCAGTACTTC. It specifies CASRRNAGTGYQETQYF. Combining the CDR3 with reference TRBV28 and TRBJ2-5 gives the whole variable domain DVKVTQSSRYLVKRTGEKVFLECVQDMDHENMFWYRQDPGLGLRLIYFSYDVKMKEKGDIPEGYSVSREKKERFSLILESASTNQTSMYLCASRRNAGTGYQETQYFGPGTRLLVL.

The chain has TRBV9 and TRBJ2-3; 9 positions match TRBD2. Germline-derived CDR1 and CDR2 are SGDLS and YYNGEE. The CDR3 spans 16 residues. V was pared by 6 bases and J by 2 bases, with 10 bases of the junction left unmatched. The CDR3 is CASTKGGGGATDTQYF. In DNA, the CDR3 is TGTGCCAGCACCAAAGGAGGCGGGGGGGCCACAGATACGCAGTATTTT. The full variable domain, rest sourced from reference TRBV9 and TRBJ2-3, is DSGVTQTPKHLITATGQRVTLRCSPRSGDLSVYWYQQSLDQGLQFLIQYYNGEERAKGNILERFSAQQFPDLHSELNLSSLELGDSALYFCASTKGGGGATDTQYFGPGTRLTVL.

V is TRBV2 and J is TRBJ2-3, with 8 positions matching TRBD2. The germline gives CDR1 SNHLY, CDR2 FYNNEI. The CDR3 runs to 16 residues. The V segment lost 3 bases and the J segment 1 base; nucleotides outside the gene matches: 6. The CDR3 spells CASSEGSGGRTDTQYF. The CDR3 coding sequence is TGTGCCAGCAGTGAGGGGAGCGGGGGCCGCACAGATACGCAGTATTTT.

This rearrangement joins TRBV2 to TRBJ1-4, with TRBD1 matching over 11 bases. The V and J ends lost 6 bases and 5 bases, in that order; junction bases with no gene match: 8. The CDR3 extends over 16 amino acids. CDR1 is SNHLY and CDR2 is FYNNEI in the germline V gene. CDR3: CASSGQGAGSNEKLFF. The CDR3 region has the DNA TGTGCCAGCAGCGGACAGGGGGCGGGATCGAATGAAAAACTGTTTTTT.

The genes are TRBV28 and TRBJ1-1; 8 nucleotides line up with TRBD1. The CDR3 spans 15 residues. Germline V lookup: CDR1 MDHEN, CDR2 SYDVKM. Losses at the gene ends were 7 bases for V and 0 bases for J; bases not matched to a gene: 7. Written as DNA, the CDR3 is TGTGCCAGCACCCAGGGGGCTTCCTTGAACACTGAAGCTTTCTTT. This sequence encodes CASTQGASLNTEAFF.